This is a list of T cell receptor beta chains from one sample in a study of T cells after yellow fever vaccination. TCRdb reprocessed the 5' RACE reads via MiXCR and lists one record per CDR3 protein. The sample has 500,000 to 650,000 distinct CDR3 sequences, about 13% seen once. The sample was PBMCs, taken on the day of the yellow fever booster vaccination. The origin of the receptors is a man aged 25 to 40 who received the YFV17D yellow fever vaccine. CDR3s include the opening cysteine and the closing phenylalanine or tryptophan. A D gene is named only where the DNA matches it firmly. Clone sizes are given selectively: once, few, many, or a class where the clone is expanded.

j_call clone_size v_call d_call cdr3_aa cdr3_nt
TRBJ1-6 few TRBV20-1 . CSAPDASYNSPLHF TGCAGTGCCCCCGATGCCTCCTATAATTCACCCCTCCACTTT
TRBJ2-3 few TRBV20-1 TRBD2 CSAVPSGTRSTDTQYF TGCAGTGCAGTCCCCTCCGGGACTAGGAGCACAGATACGCAGTATTTT
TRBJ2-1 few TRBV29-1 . CSVEYRALSNEQFF TGCAGCGTTGAATACAGGGCCCTTTCCAATGAGCAGTTCTTC
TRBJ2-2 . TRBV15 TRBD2 CATSRASGRAGELFF TGTGCCACCAGCAGAGCTAGCGGGAGGGCCGGGGAGCTGTTTTTT
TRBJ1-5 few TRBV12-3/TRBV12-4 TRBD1 CASSPRTGGANQPQHF TGTGCCAGCAGTCCGCGGACAGGGGGTGCCAATCAGCCCCAGCATTTT
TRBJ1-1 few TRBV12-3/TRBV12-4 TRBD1 CASSYRTGRETEAFF TGTGCCAGCAGTTATAGGACAGGGAGGGAGACTGAAGCTTTCTTT
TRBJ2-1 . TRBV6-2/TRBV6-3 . CASTGINEQFF TGTGCCAGCACGGGGATAAATGAGCAGTTCTTC
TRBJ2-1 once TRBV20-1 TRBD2 CSARGLAGTSYNEQFF TGCAGTGCTAGAGGACTAGCGGGAACATCCTACAATGAGCAGTTCTTC
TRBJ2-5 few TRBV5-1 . CASSWEIQETQYF TGCGCCAGCAGCTGGGAGATCCAAGAGACCCAGTACTTC
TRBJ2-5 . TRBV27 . CASVRKGGETQYF TGTGCCAGCGTGCGTAAGGGGGGAGAGACCCAGTACTTC
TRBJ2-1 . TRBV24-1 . CATRSSGVTYNEQFF TGTGCCACCCGGTCGTCGGGAGTTACGTACAATGAGCAGTTCTTC
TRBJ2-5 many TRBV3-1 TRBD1 CASSLGQGGAETQYF TGTGCCAGCAGCCTCGGACAGGGGGGAGCTGAGACCCAGTACTTC
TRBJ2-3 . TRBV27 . CASSLLAFNTQYF TGTGCCAGCAGTTTATTGGCGTTCAATACGCAGTATTTT
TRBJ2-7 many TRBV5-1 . CASSLETGTASYEQYF TGCGCCAGCAGCTTGGAAACCGGGACCGCTTCCTACGAGCAGTACTTC
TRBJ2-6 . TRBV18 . CASSPPSDSGANVLTF TGTGCCAGCTCACCACCGTCCGACTCTGGGGCCAACGTCCTGACTTTC
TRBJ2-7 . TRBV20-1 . CSASEHYEQYF TGCAGTGCTTCGGAACACTACGAGCAGTACTTC
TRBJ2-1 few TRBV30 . CACKSGGPYNEQFF TGTGCCTGTAAGTCCGGCGGCCCCTACAATGAGCAGTTCTTC
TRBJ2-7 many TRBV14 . CASSLVSWVNEQYF TGTGCCAGCAGCCTCGTTAGTTGGGTTAACGAGCAGTACTTC
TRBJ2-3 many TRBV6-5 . CASSFSGLSTDTQYF TGTGCCAGCAGTTTCTCAGGGTTGTCGACAGATACGCAGTATTTT
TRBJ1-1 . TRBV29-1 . CSVVTRMNTEAFF TGCAGCGTTGTCACACGTATGAACACTGAAGCTTTCTTT
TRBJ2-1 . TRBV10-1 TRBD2 CASSVGTSGRDEQFF TGCGCCAGCAGTGTCGGGACTAGCGGGCGAGATGAGCAGTTCTTC
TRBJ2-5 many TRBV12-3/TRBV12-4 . CASSPEGARGEETQYF TGTGCCAGCAGCCCGGAGGGCGCCCGGGGTGAAGAGACCCAGTACTTC
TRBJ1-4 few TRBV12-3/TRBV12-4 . CASSRFATNEKLFF TGTGCCAGCAGTCGATTTGCAACTAATGAAAAACTGTTTTTT
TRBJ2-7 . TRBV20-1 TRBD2 CSARSPSAGMSHEQYF TGCAGTGCTAGGTCTCCCTCAGCGGGAATGTCACACGAGCAGTACTTC